This TCR beta chain was recorded in a study of read filtering for tumor transcriptome and immune sequencing. This clonotype was detected many times. Its antigen remains unidentified. Whole-study findings and limits: Even smaller IR-seq throughput identified most shared clonotypes.

This library used around 0.4 ug RNA and molecular barcoded adaptors spanning alpha/delta and beta/gamma chains. TCRdb ran MiXCR on the reads and lists one entry per CDR3 protein. This sample has about 86,000 distinct CDR3 sequences; over 9% occur once, and the top ten carry just under 15%. This TCR derives from a donor at least 40 years old with multiple myeloma. The material sequenced was a population of CD138-negative cells sorted from bone marrow.

For the CDR3, the DNA is TGTGCCACCAGTGATTTAGGGCCCGGCAGCTTACAAGAGCAGTTCTTC. It specifies CATSDLGPGSLQEQFF. V and J are TRBV24-1 and TRBJ2-1; D not certain. The germline V gene has CDR1 KGHDR and CDR2 SFDVKD. V shed 1 base and J shed 10 bases, with 19 bases lying between them. The CDR3 length is 16 residues.